This T cell receptor beta chain was observed in a study of T-cell memory formation after mild COVID-19. This clonotype was observed a handful of times. Its specificity is not known. TCRdb processed the 5' RACE reads anew with MiXCR; each CDR3 protein has one entry. The sample has roughly 130,000 distinct CDR3 sequences, around 6.3% seen once. Overall study findings and caveats: The finding that pre-infection memory included some responding clones suggested that cross-reactive memory joined.

V was shortened by 3 bases and J by 5 bases, with 17 bases between the two germline ends. The CDR3 loop spans 16 amino acids. This receptor was taken from an adult woman who had mild COVID-19 (a few samples of this study predate the infection). Cell type and time point are not known. Sequenced: PBMCs or a T cell subset sorted from them (not recorded which). The rearrangement joins TRBV23-1 to TRBJ2-1; D gene unclear. TRBV23-1 is an open reading frame, and its role is uncertain. CDR3 sequence (DNA): TGCGCCAGCAGTCAGTCGGAGAGCGATAGGCACAATGAGCAGTTCTTC. Amino acids: CASSQSESDRHNEQFF.